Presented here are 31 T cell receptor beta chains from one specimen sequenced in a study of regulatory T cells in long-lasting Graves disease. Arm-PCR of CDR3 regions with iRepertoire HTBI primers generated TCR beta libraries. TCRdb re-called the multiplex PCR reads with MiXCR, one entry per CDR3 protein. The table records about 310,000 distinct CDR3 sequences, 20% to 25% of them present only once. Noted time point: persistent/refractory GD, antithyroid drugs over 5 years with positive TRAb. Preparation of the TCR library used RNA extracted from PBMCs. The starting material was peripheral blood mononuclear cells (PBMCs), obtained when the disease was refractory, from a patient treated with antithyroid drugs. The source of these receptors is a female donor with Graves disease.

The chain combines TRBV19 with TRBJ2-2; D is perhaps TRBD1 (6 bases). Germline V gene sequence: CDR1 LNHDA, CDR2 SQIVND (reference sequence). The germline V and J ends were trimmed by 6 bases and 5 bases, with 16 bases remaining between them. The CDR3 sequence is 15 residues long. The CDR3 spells CASSQATGITGELFF. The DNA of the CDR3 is TGTGCCAGTAGCCAGGCGACAGGCATAACCGGGGAGCTGTTTTTT.

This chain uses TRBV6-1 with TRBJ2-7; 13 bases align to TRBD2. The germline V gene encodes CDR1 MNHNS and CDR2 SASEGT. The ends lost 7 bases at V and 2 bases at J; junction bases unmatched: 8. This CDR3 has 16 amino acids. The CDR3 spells CASTDGLAGAAYEQYF. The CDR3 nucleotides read TGTGCCAGCACCGATGGACTAGCGGGAGCCGCCTACGAGCAGTACTTC.

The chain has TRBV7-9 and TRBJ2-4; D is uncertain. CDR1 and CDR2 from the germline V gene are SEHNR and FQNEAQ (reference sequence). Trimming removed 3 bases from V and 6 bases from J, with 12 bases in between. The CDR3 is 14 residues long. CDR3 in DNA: TGTGCCAGCAGCTTGTCAACAGTATTAAACATTCAGTACTTC. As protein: CASSLSTVLNIQYF.

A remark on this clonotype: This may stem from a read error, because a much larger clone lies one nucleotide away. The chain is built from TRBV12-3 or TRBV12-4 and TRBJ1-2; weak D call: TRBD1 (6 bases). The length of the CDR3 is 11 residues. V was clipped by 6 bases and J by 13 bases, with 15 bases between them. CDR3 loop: CASRSGGGLTF. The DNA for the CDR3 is TGTGCCAGCAGATCCGGGGGGGGCCTCACCTTC.

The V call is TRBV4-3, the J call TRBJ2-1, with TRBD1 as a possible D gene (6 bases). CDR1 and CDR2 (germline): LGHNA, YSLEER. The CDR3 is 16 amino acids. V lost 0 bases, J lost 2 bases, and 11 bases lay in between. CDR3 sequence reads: CASSQEPGDTYNEQFF. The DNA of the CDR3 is TGCGCCAGCAGCCAAGAACCTGGGGACACCTACAATGAGCAGTTCTTC.

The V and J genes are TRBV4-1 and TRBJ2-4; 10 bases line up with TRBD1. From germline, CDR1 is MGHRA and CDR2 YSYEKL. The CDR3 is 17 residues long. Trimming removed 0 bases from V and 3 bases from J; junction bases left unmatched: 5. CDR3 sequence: CASSQDGTGVNKNIQYF. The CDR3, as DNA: TGCGCCAGCAGCCAAGACGGGACAGGGGTGAACAAAAACATTCAGTACTTC.

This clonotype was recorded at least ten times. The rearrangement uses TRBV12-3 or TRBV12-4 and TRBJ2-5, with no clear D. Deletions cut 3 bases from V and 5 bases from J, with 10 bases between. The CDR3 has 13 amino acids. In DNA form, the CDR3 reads TGTGCCAGCAGTTTCCAGTTAATCGAGACCCAGTACTTC. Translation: CASSFQLIETQYF.

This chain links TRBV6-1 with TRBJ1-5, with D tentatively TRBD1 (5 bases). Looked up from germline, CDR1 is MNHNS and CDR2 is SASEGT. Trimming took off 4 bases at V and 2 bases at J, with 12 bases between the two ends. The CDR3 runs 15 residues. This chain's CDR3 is CASSGLQVGNQPQHF. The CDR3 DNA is TGTGCCAGCAGTGGTTTACAGGTGGGCAATCAGCCCCAGCATTTT.

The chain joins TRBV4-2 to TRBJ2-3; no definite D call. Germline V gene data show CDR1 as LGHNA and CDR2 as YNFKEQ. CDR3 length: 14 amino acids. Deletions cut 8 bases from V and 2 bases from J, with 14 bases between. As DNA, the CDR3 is TGTGCCAGCGGTGCCCTCCGCAACACAGATACGCAGTATTTT. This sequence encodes CASGALRNTDTQYF.

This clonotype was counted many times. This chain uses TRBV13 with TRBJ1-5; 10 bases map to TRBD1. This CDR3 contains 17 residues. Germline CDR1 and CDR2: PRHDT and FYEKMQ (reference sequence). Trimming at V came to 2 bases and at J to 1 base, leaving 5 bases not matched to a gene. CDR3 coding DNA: TGTGCCAGCAGCTTAAGGGGACAGGGGTTAAGCAATCAGCCCCAGCATTTT. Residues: CASSLRGQGLSNQPQHF.

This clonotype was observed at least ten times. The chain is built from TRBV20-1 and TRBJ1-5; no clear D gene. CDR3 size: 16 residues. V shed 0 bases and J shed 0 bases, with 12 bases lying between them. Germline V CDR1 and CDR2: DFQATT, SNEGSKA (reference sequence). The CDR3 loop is CSARDGSGPSNQPQHF. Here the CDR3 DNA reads TGCAGTGCTAGAGATGGGTCAGGACCTAGCAATCAGCCCCAGCATTTT.

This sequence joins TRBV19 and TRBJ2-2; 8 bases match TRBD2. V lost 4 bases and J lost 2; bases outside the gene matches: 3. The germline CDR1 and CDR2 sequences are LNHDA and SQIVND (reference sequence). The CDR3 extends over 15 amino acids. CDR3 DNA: TGTGCCAGTAGTAGGCGGGAGGATAACACCGGGGAGCTGTTTTTT. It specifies CASSRREDNTGELFF.

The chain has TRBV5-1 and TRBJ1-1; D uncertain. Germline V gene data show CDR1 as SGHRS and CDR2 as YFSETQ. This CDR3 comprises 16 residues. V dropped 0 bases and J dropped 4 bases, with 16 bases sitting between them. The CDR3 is CASSLARLQSSTEAFF. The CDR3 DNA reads TGCGCCAGCAGCTTGGCCCGACTCCAATCTTCCACTGAAGCTTTCTTT.

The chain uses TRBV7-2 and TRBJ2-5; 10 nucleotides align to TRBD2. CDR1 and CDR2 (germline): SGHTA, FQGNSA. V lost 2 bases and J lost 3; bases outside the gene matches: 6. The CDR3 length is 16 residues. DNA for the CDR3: TGTGCCAGCAGCTTACCCGAGCTAGCGGGGGAAGAGACCCAGTACTTC. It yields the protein CASSLPELAGEETQYF.

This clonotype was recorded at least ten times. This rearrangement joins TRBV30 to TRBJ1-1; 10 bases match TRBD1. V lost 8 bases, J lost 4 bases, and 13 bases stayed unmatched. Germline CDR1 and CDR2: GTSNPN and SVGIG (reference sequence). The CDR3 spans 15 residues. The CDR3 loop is CAGQRGQGLSTEAFF. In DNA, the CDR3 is TGTGCCGGCCAACGGGGACAGGGGCTGAGCACTGAAGCTTTCTTT.

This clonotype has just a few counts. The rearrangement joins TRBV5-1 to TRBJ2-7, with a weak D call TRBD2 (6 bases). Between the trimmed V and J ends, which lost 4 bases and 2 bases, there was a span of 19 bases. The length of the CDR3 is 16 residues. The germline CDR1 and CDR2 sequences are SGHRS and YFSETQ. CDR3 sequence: CASSASTGTGTYEQYF. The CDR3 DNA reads TGCGCCAGCAGCGCATCAACCGGGACTGGAACCTACGAGCAGTACTTC.

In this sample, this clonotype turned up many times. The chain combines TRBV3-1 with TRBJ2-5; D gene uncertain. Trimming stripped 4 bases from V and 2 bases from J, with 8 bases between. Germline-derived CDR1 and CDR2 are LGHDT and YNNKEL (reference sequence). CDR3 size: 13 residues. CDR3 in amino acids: CASSPQHQETQYF. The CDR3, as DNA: TGTGCCAGCAGCCCACAACATCAAGAGACCCAGTACTTC.

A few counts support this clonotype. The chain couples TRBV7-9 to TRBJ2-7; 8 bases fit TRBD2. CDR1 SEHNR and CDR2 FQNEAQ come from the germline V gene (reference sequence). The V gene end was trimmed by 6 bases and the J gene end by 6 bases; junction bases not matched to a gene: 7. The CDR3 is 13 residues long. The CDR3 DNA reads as TGTGCCAGCAGTAAAGGACTAGCTGGCGAGCAGTACTTC. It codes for CASSKGLAGEQYF.

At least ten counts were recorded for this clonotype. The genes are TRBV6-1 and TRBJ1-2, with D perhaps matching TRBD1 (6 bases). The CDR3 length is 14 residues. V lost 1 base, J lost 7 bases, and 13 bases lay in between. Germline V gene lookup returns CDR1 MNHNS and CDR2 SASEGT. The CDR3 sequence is CASSEVAGVLGYTF. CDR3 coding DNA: TGTGCCAGCAGTGAAGTGGCAGGGGTGCTTGGCTACACCTTC.

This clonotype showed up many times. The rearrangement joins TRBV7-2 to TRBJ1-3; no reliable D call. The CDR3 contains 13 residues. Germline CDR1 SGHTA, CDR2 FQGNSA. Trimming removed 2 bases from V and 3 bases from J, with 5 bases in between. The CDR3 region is CASSLLVGNTIYF. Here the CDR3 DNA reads TGTGCCAGCAGCTTATTGGTTGGAAACACCATATATTTT.

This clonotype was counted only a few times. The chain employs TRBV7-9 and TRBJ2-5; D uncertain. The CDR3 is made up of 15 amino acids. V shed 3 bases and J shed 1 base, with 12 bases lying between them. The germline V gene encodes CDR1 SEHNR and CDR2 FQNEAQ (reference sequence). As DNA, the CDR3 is TGTGCCAGCAGCTTCTACCGCGGCGGCCAAGAGACCCAGTACTTC. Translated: CASSFYRGGQETQYF. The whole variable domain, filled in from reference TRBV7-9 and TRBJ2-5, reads DTGVSQNPRHKITKRGQNVTFRCDPISEHNRLYWYRQTLGQGPEFLTYFQNEAQLEKSRLLSDRFSAERPKGSFSTLEIQRTEQGDSAMYLCASSFYRGGQETQYFGPGTRLLVL.

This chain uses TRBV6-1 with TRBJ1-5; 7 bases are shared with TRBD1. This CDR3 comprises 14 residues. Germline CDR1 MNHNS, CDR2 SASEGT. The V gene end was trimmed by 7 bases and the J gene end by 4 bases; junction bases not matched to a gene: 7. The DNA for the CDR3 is TGTGCCAGCAATATTGGGGACAGAAATCAGCCCCAGCATTTT. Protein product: CASNIGDRNQPQHF.

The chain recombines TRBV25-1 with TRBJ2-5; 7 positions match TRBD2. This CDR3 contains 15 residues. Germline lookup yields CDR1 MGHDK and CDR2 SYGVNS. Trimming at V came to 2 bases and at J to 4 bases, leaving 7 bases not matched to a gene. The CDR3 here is CASSEHGGLGETQYF. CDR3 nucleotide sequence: TGTGCCAGCAGTGAACACGGTGGACTAGGAGAGACCCAGTACTTC. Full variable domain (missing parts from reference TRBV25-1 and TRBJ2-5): EADIYQTPRYLVIGTGKKITLECSQTMGHDKMYWYQQDPGMELHLIHYSYGVNSTEKGDLSSESTVSRIRTEHFPLTLESARPSHTSQYLCASSEHGGLGETQYFGPGTRLLVL.

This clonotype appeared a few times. The CDR3 reads CASSSRAGNTIYF. CDR3 in DNA: TGTGCCAGCAGTAGCAGAGCAGGAAACACCATATATTTT. The rearrangement uses TRBV12-3 or TRBV12-4 and TRBJ1-3; D gene ambiguous. Trimming removed 5 bases at V and 4 bases at J, with 9 bases between. The CDR3 loop spans 13 amino acids.

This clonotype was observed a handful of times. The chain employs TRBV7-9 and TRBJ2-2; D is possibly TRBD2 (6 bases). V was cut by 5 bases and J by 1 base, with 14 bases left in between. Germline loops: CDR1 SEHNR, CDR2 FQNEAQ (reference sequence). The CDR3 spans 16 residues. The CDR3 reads CASSHSPTRNTGELFF. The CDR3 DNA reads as TGTGCCAGCAGCCACTCGCCGACTAGGAACACCGGGGAGCTGTTTTTT.

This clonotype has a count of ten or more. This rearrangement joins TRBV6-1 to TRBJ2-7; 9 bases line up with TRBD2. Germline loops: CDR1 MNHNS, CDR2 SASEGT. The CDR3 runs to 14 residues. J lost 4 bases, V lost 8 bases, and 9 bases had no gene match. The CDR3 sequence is CASGSGSGGYEQYF. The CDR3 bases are TGTGCCAGCGGTAGCGGGAGTGGAGGGTACGAGCAGTACTTC.

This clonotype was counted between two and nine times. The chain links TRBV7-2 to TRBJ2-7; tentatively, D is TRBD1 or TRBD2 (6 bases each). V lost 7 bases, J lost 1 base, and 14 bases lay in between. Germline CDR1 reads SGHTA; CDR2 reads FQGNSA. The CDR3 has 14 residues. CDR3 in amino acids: CASNPGGSSYEQYF. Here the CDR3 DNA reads TGTGCCAGCAACCCCGGGGGCTCATCCTACGAGCAGTACTTC.

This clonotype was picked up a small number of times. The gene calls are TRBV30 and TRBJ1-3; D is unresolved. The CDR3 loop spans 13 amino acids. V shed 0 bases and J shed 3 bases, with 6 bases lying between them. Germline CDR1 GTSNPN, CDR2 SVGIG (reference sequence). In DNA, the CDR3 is TGTGCCTGGAGTGTACTTGGTGGAAACACCATATATTTT. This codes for CAWSVLGGNTIYF. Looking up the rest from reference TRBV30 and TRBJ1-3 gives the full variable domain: SQTIHQWPATLVQPVGSPLSLECTVEGTSNPNLYWYRQAAGRGLQLLFYSVGIGQISSEVPQNLSASRPQDRQFILSSKKLLLSDSGFYLCAWSVLGGNTIYFGEGSWLTVV.

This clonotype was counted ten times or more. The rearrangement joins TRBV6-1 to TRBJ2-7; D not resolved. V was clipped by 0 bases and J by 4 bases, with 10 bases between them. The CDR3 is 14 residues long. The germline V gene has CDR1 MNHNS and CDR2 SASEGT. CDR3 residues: CASSEAKFPYEQYF. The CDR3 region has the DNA TGTGCCAGCAGTGAAGCCAAGTTCCCGTACGAGCAGTACTTC.

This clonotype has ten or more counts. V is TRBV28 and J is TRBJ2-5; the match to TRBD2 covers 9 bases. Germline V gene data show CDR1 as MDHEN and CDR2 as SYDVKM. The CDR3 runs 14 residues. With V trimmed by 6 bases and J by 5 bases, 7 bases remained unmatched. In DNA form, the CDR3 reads TGTGCCAGCAGGGGTAGCGGGAGTGCGGAGACCCAGTACTTC. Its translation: CASRGSGSAETQYF.

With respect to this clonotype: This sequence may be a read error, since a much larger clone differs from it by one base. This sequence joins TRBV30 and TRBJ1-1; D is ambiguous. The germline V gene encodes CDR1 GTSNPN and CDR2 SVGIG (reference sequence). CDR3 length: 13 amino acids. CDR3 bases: TGTGCCTGGAGTGACGGAGTGAACACTGGAGCTTTCTTT. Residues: CAWSDGVNTGAFF.